Sequencing of this T cell receptor (beta chain) was carried out in a study of T-cell memory formation after mild COVID-19. General study points: Clones that shrank (day 15 to 85) were balanced CD4/CD8, whereas later expanders leaned CD4+.

This clonotype was recorded a few times. Antigen unknown. 5'RACE, which relied on constant-segment primers, yielded TCR alpha and TCR beta cDNA libraries carrying sample barcodes and UMIs. TCRdb ran MiXCR on the 5' RACE reads and lists one entry per CDR3 protein. There are over 350,000 distinct CDR3 sequences in the sample; 20% to 25% occur only once, and 7.5% to 10% lies in the top ten. This CDR3 has 15 amino acids. Germline V CDR1 and CDR2: SEHNR, FQNEAQ (reference sequence). The trim removed 5 bases at V and 8 bases at J, leaving 9 bases unmatched. The material sequenced was PBMCs or a T cell subset sorted from them (not recorded which). The V and J genes are TRBV7-9 and TRBJ2-1, with 10 bases identical to TRBD1. This TCR came from an adult woman who had mild COVID-19 (a few samples of this study predate the infection). Cell type and time point are not known. CDR3 amino acids: CASSHGGQGYDEQFF. CDR3 in DNA: TGTGCCAGCAGCCACGGGGGACAGGGGTATGATGAGCAGTTCTTC.